This passage covers 10 T cell receptor beta chains from one sample sequenced in a study of OX40 agonist ivuxolimab in advanced cancers. Repertoires were generated with immunoSEQ multiplex PCR, while TCRdb's copy carries only in-frame clones and drops some. The sample records around 60,000 clones, around nine tenths being singletons. The source was CD4+ or CD8+ T cells sorted from blood, collected in a trial of the OX40 agonist ivuxolimab. These receptor sequences come from an adult with an advanced solid tumor such as melanoma, head and neck, liver or kidney cancer.

This clone was observed a single time. The chain couples TRBV19 to TRBJ1-3; possible D gene TRBD1, 6 bases. The V gene lost 5 bases and the J gene lost 0 bases, with 17 bases spanning the gap. Germline CDR1 and CDR2: LNHDA and SQIVND (reference sequence). CDR3 length: 17 amino acids. The CDR3 DNA follows: TGTGCCAGTAGTCCTGGACGACAGGTTAGCTCTGGAAACACCATATATTTT. Its protein product is CASSPGRQVSSGNTIYF.

The V call is TRBV5-6, the J call TRBJ1-3; the match to TRBD1 covers 10 bases. CDR3 size: 16 residues. The V gene's germline CDR1 is SGHDT and CDR2 YYEEEE. V was clipped by 2 bases and J by 4 bases; unmatched bases: 6. The CDR3 bases are TGTGCCAGCAGCTTTGGCGGACAGGGGGGAGGAAACACCATATATTTT. This codes for CASSFGGQGGGNTIYF.

This sequence joins TRBV4-2 and TRBJ1-2, with D possibly TRBD1 on 5 matching bases. The CDR3 length is 14 residues. V was pared by 0 bases and J by 4 bases, with 9 bases between. Per germline, CDR1 LGHNA and CDR2 YNFKEQ. The CDR3 region has the DNA TGTGCCAGCAGCCAAGAGGGGGAAATCTATGGCTACACCTTC. Encoded protein: CASSQEGEIYGYTF.

The rearrangement links TRBV5-1 to TRBJ2-5; maybe TRBD2 (6 bases). The CDR3 contains 11 residues. The V end was cut by 5 bases, the J end by 5 bases, with 7 bases between. CDR1 and CDR2 from the germline V gene are SGHRS and YFSETQ. The CDR3 here is CASRAGETQYF. CDR3 nucleotides: TGCGCCAGCAGGGCGGGGGAGACCCAGTACTTC.

The chain couples TRBV7-9 to TRBJ2-7; D unclear. Trimming left V 0 bases short and J 2 bases short, with 17 bases between. This CDR3 contains 17 residues. Per germline, CDR1 SEHNR and CDR2 FQNEAQ (reference sequence). DNA for the CDR3: TGTGCCAGCAGCTTAGCGGTGTTACCAAAGCCTCCCTACGAGCAGTACTTC. Its protein is CASSLAVLPKPPYEQYF. The full variable domain, with the rest looked up from reference TRBV7-9 and TRBJ2-7, is DTGVSQNPRHKITKRGQNVTFRCDPISEHNRLYWYRQTLGQGPEFLTYFQNEAQLEKSRLLSDRFSAERPKGSFSTLEIQRTEQGDSAMYLCASSLAVLPKPPYEQYFGPGTRLTVT.

The CDR3 is CASSVVAGGKEYF. CDR3 nucleotides: TGTGCCAGCAGCGTAGTGGCGGGGGGGAAGGAGTATTTT. The V call is TRBV9, the J call TRBJ2-3; 9 bases match TRBD2. The CDR3 contains 13 residues. Trimming cost V 0 bases and J 13 bases; bases outside gene matches: 6. Per the germline V gene, CDR1 is SGDLS and CDR2 is YYNGEE.

The rearrangement links TRBV5-1 to TRBJ1-1; tentatively, D is TRBD1 (5 bases). There are 13 residues in the CDR3. Per the germline V gene, CDR1 is SGHRS and CDR2 is YFSETQ. Trimming took off 0 bases at V and 6 bases at J, with 9 bases between the two ends. This chain's CDR3 is CASSLGQPSEAFF. CDR3 in DNA: TGCGCCAGCAGCTTGGGACAGCCCTCTGAAGCTTTCTTT.

The chain carries TRBV9 and TRBJ2-7, with D possibly called TRBD1 or TRBD2 (5 bases each). CDR3 length: 15 amino acids. V lost 4 bases, J lost 2 bases, and 16 bases lay in between. Germline V gene lookup returns CDR1 SGDLS and CDR2 YYNGEE. In nucleotides, the CDR3 is TGTGCCAGCAGCCCCATGGGGACGGCGGCCTACGAGCAGTACTTC. Protein: CASSPMGTAAYEQYF. Full variable domain (remainder filled in from reference TRBV9 and TRBJ2-7): DSGVTQTPKHLITATGQRVTLRCSPRSGDLSVYWYQQSLDQGLQFLIQYYNGEERAKGNILERFSAQQFPDLHSELNLSSLELGDSALYFCASSPMGTAAYEQYFGPGTRLTVT.

This clone was detected once. This rearrangement joins TRBV15 to TRBJ2-3; TRBD1 matches 10 bases. Unmatched junction bases numbered 7, after V lost 11 bases and J lost 2 bases. From germline, CDR1 is LNHNV and CDR2 YYDKDF (reference sequence). The CDR3 totals 14 residues. CDR3 DNA sequence: TGTGCCGCTAGGACAGGGGGAAACACAGATACGCAGTATTTT. It is translated as CAARTGGNTDTQYF.

This clone was counted only a few times. The chain carries TRBV7-8 and TRBJ1-1, with D hard to call. The CDR3 totals 15 residues. The V end lost 1 base, the J end lost 0 bases, and 9 bases lay between the germline ends. Germline V gene sequence: CDR1 SGHVS, CDR2 FQNEAQ. In DNA, the CDR3 is TGTGCCAGCAGCTTAGATGGCCTCATGAACACTGAAGCTTTCTTT. Its protein product is CASSLDGLMNTEAFF.